The 21 T cell receptor beta chains below all came from one sample that was sequenced in a study of blood T cell repertoires in COVID-19 (dated by TCRdb to about 2020). Preparation of the library involved the immunoSEQ multiplex PCR assay. TCRdb limited this immuneACCESS table to in-frame rearrangements with V and J called. A share of clones is missing; checked studies link under half to unresolved V genes, and the rest is unexplained. This sample lists roughly 440,000 clones; about 87% were detected once. In total, the top ten clones hold roughly 13% of the sample. The material sequenced was peripheral blood. These TCRs come from a woman in her 50s with COVID-19, enrolled during active disease.

Here the CDR3 reads CASRTSGTALGGYTF. Here the CDR3 DNA reads TGTGCCAGCAGGACCTCCGGAACGGCGTTGGGCGGCTACACCTTC. The chain has TRBV11-2 and TRBJ1-2, with D hard to call. V lost 6 bases, J lost 8 bases, and 22 bases lay in between. The CDR3 is made up of 15 amino acids. Germline V gene sequence: CDR1 SGHAT, CDR2 FQNNGV.

This chain uses TRBV4-1 with TRBJ2-1; D may be TRBD1 (7 bases). The CDR3 covers 17 residues. CDR1 and CDR2 (germline): MGHRA, YSYEKL. Trimming removed 4 bases at V and 6 bases at J, with 22 bases between. The CDR3 DNA sequence: TGCGCCAGCAGCCGGATACCTCAGGGGGGTGAGGGCAATGAGCAGTTCTTC. Protein sequence: CASSRIPQGGEGNEQFF.

This CDR3 is CASSLGAGISYEQYF. The DNA for the CDR3 is TGTGCCAGCAGCTTGGGAGCGGGGATATCCTACGAGCAGTACTTC. V usage is TRBV5-6 and J usage is TRBJ2-7; TRBD2 matches 7 bases. V gave up 0 bases and J gave up 1 base; unmatched junction bases: 4. The CDR3 consists of 15 residues. CDR1 and CDR2 from the germline V gene are SGHDT and YYEEEE.

On this clone: In the same sample, other DNA sequences code for this CDR3. The CDR3 loop reads CASSLGVGELFF. CDR3 nucleotides: TGTGCCAGCAGTTTAGGAGTGGGGGAGCTGTTTTTT. V is TRBV12-3 or TRBV12-4 and J is TRBJ2-2; D unresolved. With 1 base removed from V and 8 bases from J, the gap between germline ends came to 5 bases. The CDR3 length is 12 residues.

CDR3 amino acids: CASSTQTGANVLTF. CDR3 nucleotides: TGTGCCAGTAGTACCCAGACTGGGGCCAACGTCCTGACTTTC. The chain carries TRBV19 and TRBJ2-6; D ambiguous. The CDR3 is 14 amino acids. CDR1 and CDR2 (germline): LNHDA, SQIVND (reference sequence). Trimming cost V 4 bases and J 2 bases, with 6 bases left between them.

In this sample, this clone turned up many times. The chain is built from TRBV7-9 and TRBJ1-1, with 7 bases aligning to TRBD1. The CDR3 has 14 residues. Per germline, CDR1 SEHNR and CDR2 FQNEAQ (reference sequence). V dropped 4 bases and J dropped 5; count of bases not matched to a gene: 7. CDR3: CASSSGTAGTEAFF. For the CDR3, the DNA is TGTGCCAGCAGCTCCGGGACAGCCGGTACTGAAGCTTTCTTT.

The gene calls are TRBV5-1 and TRBJ2-3; 7 nucleotides line up with TRBD1. The germline CDR1 and CDR2 sequences are SGHRS and YFSETQ. CDR3 length equals 15 residues. V lost 0 bases and J lost 7; bases outside the gene matches: 8. The CDR3, as DNA: TGCGCCAGCAGCTTGGGTGGGACAGCTTTCTATACGCAGTATTTT. Amino acid sequence: CASSLGGTAFYTQYF.

This clone was seen only once. The V gene is TRBV5-1, the J gene TRBJ1-2; D uncertain. CDR1 and CDR2 from the germline V gene are SGHRS and YFSETQ. The CDR3 has 15 amino acids. Trimming pared 2 bases from V and 5 bases from J, leaving 16 bases between. CDR3 nucleotides: TGCGCCAGCAGCTTTATCCCGGCGGAGGAATATGGCTACACCTTC. This gives the protein CASSFIPAEEYGYTF.

The chain is built from TRBV9 and TRBJ2-3; 7 nucleotides line up with TRBD2. The CDR3 contains 13 residues. The germline CDR1 and CDR2 sequences are SGDLS and YYNGEE. V trimming: 4 bases; J trimming: 6 bases; junction bases outside the gene matches: 5. The CDR3 loop reads CASSTLLADTQYF. CDR3 DNA: TGTGCCAGCAGCACACTACTAGCGGATACGCAGTATTTT.

This chain uses TRBV28 with TRBJ1-5, with TRBD1 matching over 7 bases. Germline V gene lookup returns CDR1 MDHEN and CDR2 SYDVKM. The junction had 8 bases not matched to a gene; V was cut back by 3 bases and J by 0 bases. The CDR3 length is 17 residues. CDR3: CASSLGTAVYSNQPQHF. CDR3 in DNA: TGTGCCAGCAGTTTGGGGACAGCAGTTTATAGCAATCAGCCCCAGCATTTT.

The V call is TRBV19, the J call TRBJ2-7; TRBD1 matches at 8 bases. Trimming removed 3 bases from V and 3 bases from J; junction bases left unmatched: 10. CDR3 length: 16 amino acids. Per the germline V gene, CDR1 is LNHDA and CDR2 is SQIVND (reference sequence). DNA for the CDR3: TGTGCCAGTAGTATCGGACAGGGAAATTGGGACTACGAGCAGTACTTC. Its translation: CASSIGQGNWDYEQYF.

The chain uses TRBV9 and TRBJ2-2; D is uncertain. The CDR3 extends over 16 amino acids. Germline-derived CDR1 and CDR2 are SGDLS and YYNGEE. V dropped 2 bases and J dropped 0 bases, with 11 bases sitting between them. CDR3 loop: CASSVSSNTNTGELFF. In nucleotides, the CDR3 is TGTGCCAGCAGCGTTAGTAGCAATACGAACACCGGGGAGCTGTTTTTT.

The chain joins TRBV6-5 to TRBJ2-1; 8 nucleotides align to TRBD2. This CDR3 has 14 amino acids. V gave up 6 bases and J gave up 2 bases; unmatched junction bases: 3. Germline V CDR1 and CDR2: MNHEY, SVGAGI. The CDR3 loop reads CASSRGGTYNEQFF. CDR3 in DNA: TGTGCCAGCAGCCGCGGGGGGACCTACAATGAGCAGTTCTTC.

This clone has a handful of counts. J is TRBJ1-3 and V is TRBV12-3 or TRBV12-4; no clear D gene. The CDR3 is 11 amino acids. V was shortened by 10 bases and J by 2 bases, with 6 bases between the two germline ends. The CDR3: CATEAGNTIYF. CDR3 DNA: TGTGCCACGGAGGCTGGAAACACCATATATTTT.

The chain has TRBV9 and TRBJ1-1; the D gene is possibly TRBD1 (6 bases). CDR1 and CDR2 (germline): SGDLS, YYNGEE. This CDR3 has 14 residues. V gave up 0 bases and J gave up 5 bases, with 11 bases separating them. This chain's CDR3 is CASSVEMRGTEAFF. The CDR3 DNA follows: TGTGCCAGCAGCGTAGAAATGAGGGGGACTGAAGCTTTCTTT.

The gene calls are TRBV30 and TRBJ1-4; D not certain. With 6 bases removed from V and 2 bases from J, the gap between germline ends came to 13 bases. Germline lookup yields CDR1 GTSNPN and CDR2 SVGIG (reference sequence). This CDR3 spans 14 amino acids. For the CDR3, the DNA is TGTGCCTGCACAAGACAAGCCACTAATGAAAAACTGTTTTTT. Protein sequence: CACTRQATNEKLFF.

The chain couples TRBV27 to TRBJ2-7; D is possibly TRBD1 (7 bases). The CDR3 sequence is 13 residues long. The V and J ends lost 5 bases and 4 bases respectively, with 12 bases between them. Germline V gene data show CDR1 as MNHEY and CDR2 as SMNVEV (reference sequence). CDR3 region: CASSVRGAYEQYF. CDR3 nucleotides: TGTGCCAGCAGTGTCAGGGGGGCTTACGAGCAGTACTTC.

J is TRBJ2-7 and V is TRBV6-4, with 7 bases fitting TRBD1. The CDR3 consists of 12 residues. CDR1 is MRHNA and CDR2 is SNTAGT in the germline V gene. The junction had 3 bases not matched to a gene; V was cut back by 5 bases and J by 5 bases. In DNA form, the CDR3 reads TGTGCCAGCAGTTCGACAGGGAACGAGCAGTACTTC. It codes for CASSSTGNEQYF.

This clone occurred once. The rearrangement uses TRBV6-5 and TRBJ2-1; possible D gene TRBD1, 6 bases. This CDR3 contains 16 residues. Germline values: CDR1 MNHEY, CDR2 SVGAGI. Deletions cut 0 bases from V and 6 bases from J, with 15 bases between. For the CDR3, the DNA is TGTGCCAGCAGTTACTCACAGGGTTTTAAAGTCAATGAGCAGTTCTTC. Translated, it gives CASSYSQGFKVNEQFF.

V and J are TRBV9 and TRBJ1-2; the D gene is possibly TRBD1 (5 bases). CDR1 and CDR2 (germline): SGDLS, YYNGEE. V was cut by 0 bases and J by 4 bases, with 13 bases left in between. The CDR3 extends over 15 amino acids. DNA for the CDR3: TGTGCCAGCAGCGTAGTGTCAGGGACTTCCTATGGCTACACCTTC. This encodes CASSVVSGTSYGYTF.

The chain couples TRBV30 to TRBJ2-1; D not resolved. The CDR3 sequence is 12 residues long. Trimming took off 2 bases at V and 5 bases at J, with 7 bases between the two ends. Per germline, CDR1 GTSNPN and CDR2 SVGIG (reference sequence). In nucleotides, the CDR3 is TGTGCCTGGAGTCCCACAAACAATGAGCAGTTCTTC. Translated, it gives CAWSPTNNEQFF.